This T cell receptor (beta chain) stems from a study of T cell responses to AZD1222 COVID-19 vaccine. The CDR3 is 15 amino acids. Germline V gene data show CDR1 as LGHNT and CDR2 as FRNRAP. The V and J ends lost 7 bases and 3 bases respectively, with 18 bases between them. Profiling relied on immunoSEQ multiplex PCR, and the TCRdb table lists in-frame clones only, not all of them. The table has 150,000 to 200,000 clones, more than 85% seen once. The clonotype comes from an adult in good health. This chain uses TRBV12-5 with TRBJ1-1; perhaps TRBD1 as D (5 bases). This sample comprised peripheral blood, obtained on day 0 of AZD1222 vaccination. Here the CDR3 reads CASALGPYTDTEAFF. The DNA of the CDR3 is TGTGCTAGTGCCCTGGGACCGTACACCGACACTGAAGCTTTCTTT.